This T cell receptor (beta chain) was identified during a study of T-cell reconstitution after alpha-beta-depleted transplantation in children listed by TCRdb under 2016. Regarding the study in general: The study quantitatively tracked T-cell immune reconstitution after TCRalphabeta/CD19-depleted allogeneic hematopoietic cell transplantation in children using TCR repertoire profiling. Study-wide findings and limitations: The frequencies of hyperexpanded clones fell over the following months, and after one year, T-cell counts and TCRbeta diversity were mostly attributed to newly produced T cells. The high TCRbeta diversity at day 60 in some patients was ascribed to recipient T cells and intrathymic progenitors that had survived conditioning. The apparently early alphabetaT-cell count recovery about two months after transplant was reportedly dependent on only several hundred rapidly expanded clones derived from non-depleted graft cells.

To note about this clonotype: Its antigen is still unknown. No quality values exist for individual bases; no much larger clone is one base distant.

The treatment or condition label of this sample denotes: allogeneic hematopoietic cell transplantation with graft depleted of TCRalphabeta T cells and CD19 B cells. The children who served as transplant recipients had been given grafts of TCRalphabeta/CD19-depleted allogeneic hematopoietic cells. V is pruned by 0 bases and J by 1 base, leaving 10 bases of the junction without a gene match. Including the terminal cysteine and phenylalanine, the CDR3 comprises 18 residues. Kept here is only the CDR3 DNA, which spans 54 bases and is read in frame from base 1. CDR1 and CDR2 were assigned from the germline V gene (reference sequence) as SGHAT and FQDESV. The library was built by means of PCR. The sample was run on an Illumina HiSeq 2500. TCR library preparation used molecular barcoding, with unique molecular identifiers applied to normalize quantification of the TCRbeta repertoire. The public sequencing data were trimmed at Q25 with fastp and processed into clonotypes with MiXCR by TCRdb, which kept only in-frame beta chains. Each CDR3 protein gets just one entry, which takes the most common genes and DNA from the rows behind it. This sample comprises around 600,000 distinct CDR3 sequences, 23% of them detected only once. The leading ten clones occupy approximately 14% of the sample.

The chain links TRBV11-1 with TRBJ2-5; 8 junctional bases match TRBD1. The sequenced sample was PBMCs, mostly from graft donor cells, obtained 360 days after TCRalphabeta/CD19-depleted stem cell transplant. This TCR was recovered from a boy under two years old who had a stem cell transplant for acute myeloid leukemia, so the T cells may come from the graft donor. The CDR3 region reads CASSLAAGGSHPQETQYF. The nucleotide sequence reads as follows: TGTGCCAGCAGCTTAGCGGCAGGGGGCTCGCATCCCCAAGAGACCCAGTACTTC.